This T cell receptor (beta chain) was sequenced during a study of T cell changes during pregnancy in multiple sclerosis. CDR3 length: 14 amino acids. The germline V gene has CDR1 WSHSY and CDR2 SAAADI. J lost 4 bases, V lost 6 bases, and 8 bases had no gene match. Profiling relied on immunoSEQ multiplex PCR, and the TCRdb table lists in-frame clones only, not all of them. The sample includes about 87,000 clones, about 93% of them seen just once. The rearrangement links TRBV10-2 to TRBJ1-1, with 7 bases fitting TRBD1. The sequence came from a female donor in good health, enrolled as a control in a pregnancy study. Sequencing was performed on peripheral blood, taken in the third trimester of pregnancy. The CDR3: CASRAGGIGTEAFF. DNA for the CDR3: TGCGCCAGCAGGGCAGGGGGAATTGGCACTGAAGCTTTCTTT.